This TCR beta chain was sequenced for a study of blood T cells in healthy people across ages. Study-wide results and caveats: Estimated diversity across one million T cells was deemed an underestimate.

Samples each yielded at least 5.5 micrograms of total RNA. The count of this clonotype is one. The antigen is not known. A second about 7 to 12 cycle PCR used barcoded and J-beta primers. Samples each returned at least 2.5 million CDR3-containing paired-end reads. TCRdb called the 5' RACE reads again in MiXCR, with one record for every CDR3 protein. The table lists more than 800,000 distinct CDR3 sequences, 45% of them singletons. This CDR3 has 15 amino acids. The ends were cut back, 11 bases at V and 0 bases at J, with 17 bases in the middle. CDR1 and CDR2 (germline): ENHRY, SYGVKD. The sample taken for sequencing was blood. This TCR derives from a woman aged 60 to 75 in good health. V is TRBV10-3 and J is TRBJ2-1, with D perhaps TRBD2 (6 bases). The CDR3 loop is CASAPEGGSYNEQFF. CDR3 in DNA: TGTGCCTCCGCCCCGGAGGGAGGCTCCTACAATGAGCAGTTCTTC.